Below are 30 T cell receptor beta chains sequenced from a single sample in a study of beta chain features in type 1 diabetes. Study outcomes and limitations: Moderate but significant shortening of TCRB CDR3s was recorded in all four CD4+ subsets from Type 1 diabetes patients.

The investigators reverse transcribed all of the isolated RNA, so they sequenced expressed TCRB transcripts. The table came from immunoSEQ multiplex PCR; TCRdb's copy has only in-frame clones and leaves some out. The sample contains 680,000 or so clones, about an eighth of which appear only once. Their target antigens are unknown. The specimen was naive CD4+ T cells from blood. The source of these receptors is a man aged 18 to 29 with type 1 diabetes.

In nucleotides, the CDR3 is TGTGCCAGCAGCTCCAGACCCTTTGGGGAGCTGTTTTTT. It yields the protein CASSSRPFGELFF. The chain links TRBV9 to TRBJ2-2; D remains unclear. Germline lookup yields CDR1 SGDLS and CDR2 YYNGEE. There are 13 residues in the CDR3. The V and J ends lost 4 bases and 8 bases respectively, with 12 bases between them.

The sample holds a few counts of this clone. The J gene is TRBJ2-7, the V gene TRBV4-1, with TRBD2 matching 8 bases. Per germline, CDR1 MGHRA and CDR2 YSYEKL. The CDR3 runs to 18 residues. V shed 1 base, J shed 0 bases, and the junction held 11 bases outside the gene matches. The CDR3 region is CASSQATVAGKSSYEQYF. The CDR3 DNA reads TGCGCCAGCAGCCAAGCAACGGTAGCGGGGAAGAGCTCCTACGAGCAGTACTTC.

This clone came up a few times. The chain combines TRBV7-9 with TRBJ2-7; D is ambiguous. CDR3 length: 11 amino acids. V was cut by 7 bases and J by 5 bases, with 9 bases left in between. Germline V lookup: CDR1 SEHNR, CDR2 FQNEAQ (reference sequence). The CDR3 DNA reads TGTGCCAGCACCCCTGGTAACGAGCAGTACTTC. Translated, it gives CASTPGNEQYF.

The chain carries TRBV2 and TRBJ1-6, with a tentative D call TRBD1 (6 bases). Germline loops: CDR1 SNHLY, CDR2 FYNNEI. V was trimmed by 6 bases and J by 9 bases, leaving 21 bases between them. The CDR3 sequence is 16 residues long. The CDR3 sequence is CASREQGVLGISPLHF. The CDR3 DNA reads TGTGCCAGCAGGGAACAGGGCGTGCTGGGGATTTCACCCCTCCACTTT.

This clone was detected only a few times. The sample carries other DNA sequences with the same CDR3. V and J are TRBV29-1 and TRBJ2-5; 15 bases agree with TRBD2. CDR3 length: 16 residues. Unmatched junction bases numbered 0, after V lost 0 bases and J lost 1 base. Germline V gene lookup returns CDR1 SQVTM and CDR2 ANQGSEA. The chain's CDR3 is CSVEEGLAGGQETQYF. Here the CDR3 DNA reads TGCAGCGTTGAAGAGGGACTAGCGGGGGGCCAAGAGACCCAGTACTTC.

The chain has TRBV28 and TRBJ2-5, with 8 bases that match TRBD1. The assigned J gene may be wrong: the sequence end matches TRBJ2-7 better. Germline V gene sequence: CDR1 MDHEN, CDR2 SYDVKM. The length of the CDR3 is 12 residues. In DNA, the CDR3 is TGTGCCAGCAGGGAACAGGGGGGCGAGCAGTACTTC. It yields the protein CASREQGGEQYF.

This clone was observed a few times. The chain recombines TRBV6-5 with TRBJ2-7, with TRBD1 matching over 10 bases. The CDR3 extends over 15 amino acids. The junction had 8 bases not matched to a gene; V was cut back by 6 bases and J by 3 bases. CDR1 and CDR2 (germline): MNHEY, SVGAGI. CDR3 in amino acids: CASSRTGQGLYEQYF. The CDR3 nucleotides are TGTGCCAGCAGCCGAACGGGACAGGGGCTCTACGAGCAGTACTTC.

This clone was counted only a few times. This sequence joins TRBV19 and TRBJ1-5, with TRBD1 matching 8 bases. The V gene end was trimmed by 6 bases and the J gene end by 6 bases; junction bases not matched to a gene: 4. CDR3 length: 13 amino acids. Germline-derived CDR1 and CDR2 are LNHDA and SQIVND (reference sequence). The CDR3 DNA follows: TGTGCCAGTAGACAGACAGGGGCTCAGCCCCAGCATTTT. Its protein product is CASRQTGAQPQHF.

This chain joins TRBV27 and TRBJ2-1; the D gene is possibly TRBD2 (5 bases). Trimming took off 5 bases at V and 4 bases at J, with 27 bases between the two ends. Germline CDR1 and CDR2: MNHEY and SMNVEV (reference sequence). The CDR3 is made up of 19 amino acids. The CDR3 is CASSPYIPLFSAEYNEQFF. As DNA, the CDR3 is TGTGCCAGCAGTCCTTATATACCCCTTTTTAGCGCCGAATACAATGAGCAGTTCTTC.

The rearrangement uses TRBV28 and TRBJ2-7; TRBD2 is a possible D gene (6 bases). The CDR3 loop spans 14 amino acids. CDR1 is MDHEN and CDR2 is SYDVKM in the germline V gene. Trimming took 7 bases from V and 5 from J, leaving 18 bases between them. The CDR3 region has the DNA TGTGCCAGCATTACCGGGAGCGCCGTTGACGAGCAGTACTTC. It translates to CASITGSAVDEQYF. Variable domain in full (rest from reference TRBV28 and TRBJ2-7): DVKVTQSSRYLVKRTGEKVFLECVQDMDHENMFWYRQDPGLGLRLIYFSYDVKMKEKGDIPEGYSVSREKKERFSLILESASTNQTSMYLCASITGSAVDEQYFGPGTRLTVT.

This clone was counted only a few times. The chain combines TRBV28 with TRBJ2-5; D unclear. V was shortened by 6 bases and J by 5 bases, with 10 bases between the two germline ends. From germline, CDR1 is MDHEN and CDR2 SYDVKM. CDR3 length equals 12 residues. In DNA form, the CDR3 reads TGTGCCAGCAGGGGTCCTCTCGAGACCCAGTACTTC. It codes for CASRGPLETQYF.

The rearrangement links TRBV2 to TRBJ1-1; unclear D gene. Trimming left V 1 base short and J 5 bases short, with 8 bases between. CDR1 SNHLY and CDR2 FYNNEI come from the germline V gene. The CDR3 runs to 13 residues. The CDR3 DNA reads TGTGCCAGCAGTGAAGGGGTGTTGACTGAAGCTTTCTTT. Protein: CASSEGVLTEAFF.

The chain has TRBV7-9 and TRBJ2-1; 10 nucleotides agree with TRBD2. The CDR3 spans 17 residues. Trimming at V came to 5 bases and at J to 4 bases, leaving 11 bases not matched to a gene. Looked up from germline, CDR1 is SEHNR and CDR2 is FQNEAQ (reference sequence). The chain's CDR3 is CASSPRLAGGWYNEQFF. The CDR3 bases are TGTGCCAGCAGCCCCAGGTTAGCGGGGGGCTGGTACAATGAGCAGTTCTTC.

This clone has just a few counts. The chain employs TRBV30 and TRBJ2-5, with D tentatively TRBD2 (7 bases). The germline gives CDR1 GTSNPN, CDR2 SVGIG (reference sequence). Trimming cost V 8 bases and J 4 bases, with 11 bases left between them. CDR3 length: 11 residues. This CDR3 is CAGGGGETQYF. The DNA for the CDR3 is TGTGCCGGGGGAGGGGGAGAGACCCAGTACTTC.

This clone was seen a few times. The chain carries TRBV7-9 and TRBJ1-5; 7 bases align to TRBD1. The CDR3 loop spans 13 amino acids. Germline V CDR1 and CDR2: SEHNR, FQNEAQ (reference sequence). The V segment lost 5 bases and the J segment 5 bases; nucleotides outside the gene matches: 3. CDR3 in DNA: TGTGCCAGCAGCGACCAGGGGGATCAGCCCCAGCATTTT. It yields the protein CASSDQGDQPQHF. The full variable domain, in which reference TRBV7-9 and TRBJ1-5 provide the parts outside the CDR3, is DTGVSQNPRHKITKRGQNVTFRCDPISEHNRLYWYRQTLGQGPEFLTYFQNEAQLEKSRLLSDRFSAERPKGSFSTLEIQRTEQGDSAMYLCASSDQGDQPQHFGDGTRLSIL.

In DNA, the CDR3 is TGTGCCAGCAGCTTTCAAAACATTCAGTACTTC. This codes for CASSFQNIQYF. The chain uses TRBV5-4 and TRBJ2-4; no clear D. The CDR3 length is 11 residues. The V end lost 2 bases, the J end lost 5 bases, and 2 bases lay between the germline ends. Germline lookup yields CDR1 SGHNT and CDR2 YYREEE (reference sequence).

This clone was seen only a few times. This chain connects TRBV23-1 to TRBJ1-5; D may be TRBD1 (6 bases). TRBV23-1 is recorded as an ORF, its role being uncertain. V was cut by 2 bases and J by 0 bases, with 23 bases left in between. This CDR3 spans 20 amino acids. This chain's CDR3 is CASSQPRGGYQIFSNQPQHF. The CDR3 bases are TGCGCCAGCAGTCAACCCCGGGGGGGCTACCAAATCTTTAGCAATCAGCCCCAGCATTTT.

This clone was observed a handful of times. The CDR3 sequence is CASSGQGQPQHF. CDR3 coding DNA: TGTGCCAGCAGTGGACAGGGACAGCCCCAGCATTTT. The V and J genes are TRBV6-5 and TRBJ1-5, with 8 bases identical to TRBD1. CDR3 length: 12 residues. The J segment lost 7 bases and the V segment lost 5 bases, leaving 1 base of the junction unmatched. Germline V gene data show CDR1 as MNHEY and CDR2 as SVGAGI.

This clone occurred a few times. V is TRBV4-1 and J is TRBJ2-2; perhaps D is TRBD1 or TRBD2 (5 bases each). This CDR3 has 15 amino acids. Per germline, CDR1 MGHRA and CDR2 YSYEKL. Deletions cut 0 bases from V and 4 bases from J, with 9 bases between. This CDR3 is CASSQDAGTTGELFF. As DNA, the CDR3 is TGCGCCAGCAGCCAAGACGCAGGGACCACCGGGGAGCTGTTTTTT.

This chain links TRBV5-4 with TRBJ1-6; TRBD1 matches 9 bases. The germline gives CDR1 SGHNT, CDR2 YYREEE (reference sequence). CDR3 length: 16 amino acids. Unmatched junction bases numbered 8, after V lost 4 bases and J lost 6 bases. This CDR3 reads CASSAPGQGLNSPLHF. In nucleotides, the CDR3 is TGTGCCAGCAGCGCTCCGGGACAGGGACTTAATTCACCCCTCCACTTT.

This clone has more than one count but fewer than ten. The rearrangement uses TRBV2 and TRBJ2-5; 14 nucleotides agree with TRBD2. CDR3 length equals 14 residues. Germline V lookup: CDR1 SNHLY, CDR2 FYNNEI. The trim removed 6 bases at V and 4 bases at J, leaving 1 base unmatched. DNA for the CDR3: TGTGCCAGCAGGGGGACTAGCGGGGGAGAGACCCAGTACTTC. Translating gives CASRGTSGGETQYF.

The sample holds a few counts of this clone. The V call is TRBV5-1, the J call TRBJ2-1; the D gene is possibly TRBD1 (6 bases). Germline CDR1 is SGHRS and CDR2 is YFSETQ. This CDR3 has 15 residues. Trimming cost V 7 bases and J 7 bases, with 21 bases left between them. The CDR3 is CASGEQGHFGNEQFF. The CDR3 coding sequence is TGCGCCAGCGGAGAACAGGGTCATTTCGGAAATGAGCAGTTCTTC.

With respect to this clone: Other DNA sequences in the sample encode the same CDR3. J is TRBJ2-2 and V is TRBV18; no clear D gene. From germline, CDR1 is KGHSH and CDR2 LQKENI. The CDR3 is 13 amino acids. The ends were cut back, 3 bases at V and 0 bases at J, with 2 bases in the middle. CDR3 sequence reads: CASSPANTGELFF. For the CDR3, the DNA is TGTGCCAGCTCACCCGCGAACACCGGGGAGCTGTTTTTT.

The table lists this clone with a few counts. This sequence joins TRBV5-1 and TRBJ2-2; no reliable D call. Trimming cost V 0 bases and J 6 bases, with 6 bases left between them. The CDR3 consists of 13 residues. Germline CDR1 is SGHRS and CDR2 is YFSETQ. The CDR3 coding sequence is TGCGCCAGCAGCTTGGAGGCCCCCGGGGAGCTGTTTTTT. Translating it yields CASSLEAPGELFF.

This clone was observed a few times. The rearrangement links TRBV27 to TRBJ2-6; the D is unclear. CDR1 is MNHEY, CDR2 SMNVEV, per germline (reference sequence). The V end lost 4 bases, the J end lost 0 bases, and 10 bases lay between the germline ends. CDR3 length: 16 amino acids. CDR3 in DNA: TGTGCCAGCAGTTCTTTACAGCCCTCTGGGGCCAACGTCCTGACTTTC. Protein: CASSSLQPSGANVLTF.

This clone was detected many times. The chain employs TRBV13 and TRBJ2-7; 8 bases align to TRBD1. V was pared by 4 bases and J by 2 bases, with 7 bases of the junction left unmatched. CDR1 and CDR2 (germline): PRHDT, FYEKMQ (reference sequence). This CDR3 comprises 15 residues. CDR3 loop: CASSSDRGQAYEQYF. In nucleotides, the CDR3 is TGTGCCAGCAGCTCCGACAGGGGCCAGGCCTACGAGCAGTACTTC.

The chain has TRBV10-1 and TRBJ2-1, with TRBD2 matching over 15 bases. The CDR3 is made up of 15 amino acids. V lost 4 bases to trimming and J lost 13 bases; unmatched junction nucleotides: 8. Germline CDR1 reads WNHNN; CDR2 reads SYGVQD (reference sequence). Written as DNA, the CDR3 is TGCGCCAGCAGTGGCAACGGACTAGCGGGGGGGCCACAGTTCTTC. It translates to CASSGNGLAGGPQFF.

This clone was observed a handful of times. The gene calls are TRBV14 and TRBJ1-2; D uncertain. The CDR3 extends over 12 amino acids. With 4 bases removed from V and 5 bases from J, the gap between germline ends came to 8 bases. The germline CDR1 and CDR2 sequences are SGHDN and FVKESK. Written as DNA, the CDR3 is TGTGCCAGCAGCCCATCTGCATATGGCTACACCTTC. Its translation: CASSPSAYGYTF.

This clone was observed a few times. This specimen includes other DNA sequences encoding the same CDR3. The chain employs TRBV6-5 and TRBJ2-3; D might be TRBD1 or TRBD2, each matching 7 bases. The germline V gene has CDR1 MNHEY and CDR2 SVGAGI. The V gene lost 6 bases and the J gene lost 3 bases, with 13 bases spanning the gap. This CDR3 contains 14 residues. This CDR3 is CASRLQGGTDTQYF. The CDR3 region has the DNA TGTGCCAGCAGACTGCAGGGGGGGACAGATACGCAGTATTTT.

The V gene is TRBV14, the J gene TRBJ1-6, with D perhaps TRBD1 (5 bases). CDR1 SGHDN and CDR2 FVKESK come from the germline V gene. V was shortened by 1 base and J by 7 bases, with 8 bases between the two germline ends. The CDR3 runs 14 residues. CDR3 coding DNA: TGTGCCAGCAGCCAAGTGCAGGGCAATTCACCCCTCCACTTT. Amino acids: CASSQVQGNSPLHF.